This TCR beta chain came from a study of regulatory T cells in long-lasting Graves disease. According to the study, TCR beta libraries were built with iRepertoire HTBI primers and CDR3-region Arm-PCR. Original handling: Samples revealed approximately 60 TRBV and fewer than 15 TRBJ segments. TCRdb re-analysed the multiplex PCR reads in MiXCR, keeping a single row per CDR3 protein. For this entry, the V and J calls and clone size follow TCRdb and not the study's own pipeline. The data show under 500,000 distinct CDR3 sequences, with roughly 20% seen just once and over 7.5% held by the top ten. 19 amino acids form the CDR3, both terminal residues included. Whole-study findings and limits: Public clonotype sharing was higher in persistent than newly diagnosed patients. Persistent Graves' patients possessed reduced TCR diversity relative to recently diagnosed ones.

Time point defined: persistent/refractory GD, antithyroid drugs over 5 years with positive TRAb. PBMCs were the source of the RNA used for TCR sequencing. Graves' disease diagnosis used American Thyroid Association guidelines. Only one count was recorded for this clonotype. Its antigen is unknown. The DNA is left out, because the CDR3 cannot be placed on it with certainty; the CDR3 is given as TCRdb lists it. The origin of this receptor is a female donor with Graves disease. Source: peripheral blood mononuclear cells (PBMCs), taken when the disease was refractory, from a patient treated with antithyroid drugs. The V gene is TRBV12-3 or TRBV12-4, the J gene TRBJ2-7; TRBD1 is taken as the D call from the table, unchecked against the DNA. CDR3 amino acids: CASSFYICSADQGMYEQYF.